This paragraph reports one T cell receptor (beta chain). Assay used: immunoSEQ multiplex PCR; TCRdb lists only in-frame clones, some missing. The table includes roughly 2 million clones, approximately 96% detected once. This sample was included in a study of shared clonotypes between healthy human individuals. The overall study: The plates for each donor numbered three CD4 naive, three CD4 memory, two CD8 naive and one CD8 memory.

CDR1 MNHNS and CDR2 SASEGT come from the germline V gene. V was cut by 6 bases and J by 4 bases, with 13 bases left in between. This CDR3 region has 13 residues. This TCR came from a man between 18 and 29 years old in good health. Specimen: naive CD4+ T cells sorted from blood. The subset: CD45RA+ positively selected. The chain couples TRBV6-1 to TRBJ2-7, with a possible D match to TRBD1 (6 bases). CDR3 residues: CASSQIQGYEQYF. The CDR3 region has the DNA TGTGCCAGCAGCCAAATACAGGGATACGAGCAGTACTTC.